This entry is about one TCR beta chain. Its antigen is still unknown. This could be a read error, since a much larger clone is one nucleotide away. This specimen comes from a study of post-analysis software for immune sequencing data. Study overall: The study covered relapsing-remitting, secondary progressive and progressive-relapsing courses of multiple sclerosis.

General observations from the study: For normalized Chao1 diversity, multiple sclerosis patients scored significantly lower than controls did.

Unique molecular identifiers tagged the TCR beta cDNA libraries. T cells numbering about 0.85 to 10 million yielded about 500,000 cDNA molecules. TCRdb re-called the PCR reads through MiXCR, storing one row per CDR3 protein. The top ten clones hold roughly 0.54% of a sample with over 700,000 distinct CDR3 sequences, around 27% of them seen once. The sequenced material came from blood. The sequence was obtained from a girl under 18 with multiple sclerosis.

The CDR3: CASSSRKGGTDTQYF. The CDR3 DNA sequence: TGTGCCAGCAGTTCAAGAAAGGGGGGCACAGATACGCAGTATTTT. The rearrangement joins TRBV12-3 or TRBV12-4 to TRBJ2-3; weak D call: TRBD1 (6 bases). The CDR3 length is 15 residues. Trimming shortened V by 4 bases and J by 1 base, and 12 bases separated the two germline ends.